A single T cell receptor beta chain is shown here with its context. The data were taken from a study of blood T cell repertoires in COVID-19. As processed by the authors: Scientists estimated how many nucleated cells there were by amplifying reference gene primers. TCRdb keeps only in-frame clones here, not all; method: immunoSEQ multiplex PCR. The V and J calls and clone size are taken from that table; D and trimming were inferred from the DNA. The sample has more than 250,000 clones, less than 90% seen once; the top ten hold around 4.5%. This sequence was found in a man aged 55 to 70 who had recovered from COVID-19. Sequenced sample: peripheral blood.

In DNA, the CDR3 is TGTGCCAGCAGCCCCAAGCGGACAGGGTCCTCCGTATATAGCAATCAGCCCCAGCATTTT. Its protein is CASSPKRTGSSVYSNQPQHF. The chain recombines TRBV2 with TRBJ1-5; 8 bases match TRBD1. Germline CDR1 and CDR2: SNHLY and FYNNEI. The CDR3 consists of 20 residues. V trimming: 6 bases; J trimming: 0 bases; junction bases outside the gene matches: 19.